Each of the 12 T cell receptor beta chains below was sequenced from the same sample in a study of blood T cell repertoires in COVID-19. TCRdb's copy holds only in-frame clones and misses some; the assay was immunoSEQ multiplex PCR. The sample yields a few hundred thousand clones, about nine tenths seen once. Sequenced material: peripheral blood. The receptors originated from a man in his forties or fifties with acute or convalescent COVID-19.

The V call is TRBV6-2 or TRBV6-3, the J call TRBJ2-3, with TRBD2 matching 11 bases. The germline V gene encodes CDR1 MNHEY and CDR2 SVGEGT. CDR3 length: 16 residues. The J segment lost 2 bases and the V segment lost 6 bases, leaving 7 bases of the junction unmatched. CDR3 sequence: CASSDLAGGPTDTQYF. CDR3 sequence (DNA): TGTGCCAGCAGCGATCTAGCGGGGGGCCCCACAGATACGCAGTATTTT.

The V gene is TRBV19, the J gene TRBJ2-3; the match to TRBD2 covers 7 bases. V was pared by 7 bases and J by 4 bases, with 14 bases of the junction left unmatched. Germline V gene sequence: CDR1 LNHDA, CDR2 SQIVND (reference sequence). The CDR3 has 16 residues. The DNA for the CDR3 is TGTGCCAGTACTGACCTGACTAGCAGAGGCCCAGATACGCAGTATTTT. Encoded protein: CASTDLTSRGPDTQYF.

In nucleotides, the CDR3 is TGTGCCAGCAGTTACCAGAACACCGGGGAGCTGTTTTTT. Its protein product is CASSYQNTGELFF. The chain recombines TRBV6-6 with TRBJ2-2, with unresolved D. The CDR3 runs to 13 residues. Looked up from germline, CDR1 is MNHNY and CDR2 is SVGAGI (reference sequence). Trimming pared 2 bases from V and 1 base from J, leaving 2 bases between.

This chain connects TRBV6-5 to TRBJ2-5; 8 bases agree with TRBD2. The CDR3 covers 12 residues. Losses at the gene ends were 10 bases for V and 5 bases for J; bases not matched to a gene: 6. CDR1 MNHEY and CDR2 SVGAGI come from the germline V gene. CDR3 sequence (DNA): TGTGCCACCGGGAGGGGAAGGGAGACCCAGTACTTC. It is translated as CATGRGRETQYF.

This chain uses TRBV14 with TRBJ2-7, with a weak D call TRBD1 (5 bases). Trimming stripped 5 bases from V and 7 bases from J, with 18 bases between. CDR3 length: 14 amino acids. The germline gives CDR1 SGHDN, CDR2 FVKESK. The CDR3 reads CASSLRDSDREQYF. CDR3 DNA sequence: TGTGCCAGCAGCTTGCGAGACAGCGACCGAGAGCAGTACTTC.

The rearrangement uses TRBV18 and TRBJ1-5; D may be TRBD1 (5 bases). Trimming left V 3 bases short and J 2 bases short, with 11 bases between. This CDR3 is 15 amino acids long. The V gene's germline CDR1 is KGHSH and CDR2 LQKENI. This CDR3 is CASSPAWGGNQPQHF. CDR3 DNA: TGTGCCAGCTCACCTGCCTGGGGCGGCAATCAGCCCCAGCATTTT. Filled out from reference TRBV18 and TRBJ1-5, the complete variable domain reads NAGVMQNPRHLVRRRGQEARLRCSPMKGHSHVYWYRQLPEEGLKFMVYLQKENIIDESGMPKERFSAEFPKEGPSILRIQQVVRGDSAAYFCASSPAWGGNQPQHFGDGTRLSIL.

The V call is TRBV28, the J call TRBJ1-2; 7 nucleotides match TRBD1. J was trimmed by 7 bases and V by 5 bases; bases with no gene match: 13. The CDR3 is made up of 15 amino acids. CDR1 MDHEN and CDR2 SYDVKM come from the germline V gene. The CDR3 DNA sequence: TGTGCCAGCAGTCTAGGGGACAGACCCTCGGGTGGCTACACCTTC. It yields the protein CASSLGDRPSGGYTF.

This clone has a single count. The chain uses TRBV15 and TRBJ1-4, with unresolved D. Trimming shortened V by 1 base and J by 0 bases, and 12 bases separated the two germline ends. This CDR3 has 17 residues. The V gene's germline CDR1 is LNHNV and CDR2 YYDKDF (reference sequence). The DNA of the CDR3 is TGTGCCACCAGCAGAGTCCCCCCCGGGGCAACTAATGAAAAACTGTTTTTT. It translates to CATSRVPPGATNEKLFF.

The chain recombines TRBV7-2 with TRBJ1-2, with 10 bases lining up with TRBD1. V lost 8 bases to trimming and J lost 5 bases; unmatched junction nucleotides: 8. This CDR3 region has 14 residues. Germline V CDR1 and CDR2: SGHTA, FQGNSA. CDR3 bases: TGTGCCAGCGGGGGACAGGGGCTTGGGTATGGCTACACCTTC. Its translation is CASGGQGLGYGYTF. The full variable domain, with the rest looked up from reference TRBV7-2 and TRBJ1-2, is GAGVSQSPSNKVTEKGKDVELRCDPISGHTALYWYRQSLGQGLEFLIYFQGNSAPDKSGLPSDRFSAERTGGSVSTLTIQRTQQEDSAVYLCASGGQGLGYGYTFGSGTRLTVV.

The rearrangement joins TRBV11-2 to TRBJ2-7, with D possibly being TRBD1 (6 bases). The CDR3 totals 13 residues. Deletions cut 1 base from V and 3 bases from J, with 7 bases between. CDR1 SGHAT and CDR2 FQNNGV come from the germline V gene. CDR3 region: CASSLGTVYEQYF. DNA of the CDR3: TGTGCCAGCAGCTTAGGGACAGTCTACGAGCAGTACTTC.

The genes are TRBV6-6 and TRBJ2-7, with D tentatively TRBD1 (6 bases). Between the trimmed V and J ends, which lost 5 bases and 1 base, there was a span of 15 bases. This CDR3 comprises 15 residues. Germline V CDR1 and CDR2: MNHNY, SVGAGI (reference sequence). The CDR3 DNA is TGTGCCAGCAGTAACCGACAGGTTCGGTCCTACGAGCAGTACTTC. Its translation is CASSNRQVRSYEQYF.

CDR3 nucleotide sequence: TGTGCCAGCAGCGTAGGTGGCAGGTCTTCCCATAATTCACCCCTCCACTTT. It codes for CASSVGGRSSHNSPLHF. V is TRBV9 and J is TRBJ1-6, with D unresolved. The CDR3 runs 17 residues. V lost 0 bases to trimming and J lost 5 bases, with 15 bases between them. The germline gives CDR1 SGDLS, CDR2 YYNGEE.